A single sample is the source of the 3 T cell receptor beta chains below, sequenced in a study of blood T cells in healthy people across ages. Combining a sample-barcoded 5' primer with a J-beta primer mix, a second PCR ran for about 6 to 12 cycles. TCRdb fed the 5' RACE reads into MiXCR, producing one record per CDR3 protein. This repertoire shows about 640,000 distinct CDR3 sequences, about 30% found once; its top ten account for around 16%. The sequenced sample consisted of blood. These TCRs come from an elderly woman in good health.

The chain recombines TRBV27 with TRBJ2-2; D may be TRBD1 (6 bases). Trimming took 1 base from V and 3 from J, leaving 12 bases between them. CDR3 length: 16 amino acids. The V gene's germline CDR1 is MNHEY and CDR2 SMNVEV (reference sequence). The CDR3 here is CASSLFRGSDTGELFF. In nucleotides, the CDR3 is TGTGCCAGCAGTTTATTCAGGGGTTCCGACACCGGGGAGCTGTTTTTT.

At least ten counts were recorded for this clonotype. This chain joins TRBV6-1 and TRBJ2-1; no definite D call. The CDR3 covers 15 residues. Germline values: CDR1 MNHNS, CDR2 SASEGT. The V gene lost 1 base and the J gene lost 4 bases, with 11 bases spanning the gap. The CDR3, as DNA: TGTGCCAGCAGTGAAGGAGACGGGCGTTACAATGAGCAGTTCTTC. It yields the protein CASSEGDGRYNEQFF.

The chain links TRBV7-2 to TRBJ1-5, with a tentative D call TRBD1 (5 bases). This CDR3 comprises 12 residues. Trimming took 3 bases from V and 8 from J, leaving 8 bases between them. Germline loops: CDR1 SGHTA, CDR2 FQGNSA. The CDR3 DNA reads TGTGCCAGCAGCTTGGGGGGTGAGCCCCAGCATTTT. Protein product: CASSLGGEPQHF.